One sample yielded the 27 T cell receptor delta chains listed below, sequenced in a study of gammadelta T cells in human blood. TCRdb used CATT to re-call clones from the RT-PCR reads. The repertoire includes 550 to 700 delta-chain clones, 31% of them detected once, and roughly a third sits in the top ten. The sample taken for sequencing was Vgamma9Vdelta2 gamma-delta T cells from adult blood. These TCRs come from a human donor.

This clone is classed as large. The same CDR3 arises from other DNA sequences in this sample as well. This rearrangement joins TRDV2 to TRDJ1; 12 bases line up with TRDD3. The V and J ends lost 0 bases and 0 bases, in that order; junction bases with no gene match: 13. This CDR3 comprises 20 residues. Germline CDR1 is GEAIGNYY and CDR2 is EKD. In nucleotides, the CDR3 is TGTGCCTGTGACACCGTACTGGGGGATACCGTTCATACGGACACCGATAAACTCATCTTT. It specifies CACDTVLGDTVHTDTDKLIF.

In its sample, this clone was seen a few times. The chain has TRDV2 and TRDJ1; 10 bases agree with TRDD3. Unmatched junction bases numbered 21, after V lost 3 bases and J lost 3 bases. This CDR3 is built from 20 residues. Germline V gene sequence: CDR1 GEAIGNYY, CDR2 EKD. Here the CDR3 reads CACDGVPTPVLGDPPDKLIF. The CDR3, as DNA: TGTGCCTGTGACGGCGTTCCTACTCCTGTACTGGGGGATCCACCCGATAAACTCATCTTT.

This clone counts as large. This CDR3 is also generated by other DNA sequences in the sample. V is TRDV2 and J is TRDJ1; D gene unclear. Deletions cut 0 bases from V and 4 bases from J, with 11 bases between. CDR1 is GEAIGNYY, CDR2 EKD, per germline. CDR3 length equals 14 residues. CDR3 nucleotides: TGTGCCTGTGACACCGTGGAAAAGAGCGATAAACTCATCTTT. This encodes CACDTVEKSDKLIF.

By sample fraction, this clone is large. Different DNA sequences within this sample yield the same CDR3. The gene calls are TRDV2 and TRDJ1, with 10 bases identical to TRDD3. This CDR3 contains 19 residues. The junction had 15 bases not matched to a gene; V was cut back by 3 bases and J by 0 bases. CDR1 is GEAIGNYY and CDR2 is EKD in the germline V gene. CDR3 residues: CACDLLGDGPHSYTDKLIF. CDR3 coding DNA: TGTGCCTGTGACCTACTGGGGGATGGTCCCCACTCGTACACCGATAAACTCATCTTT.

This clone was detected a few times. A read error may be the cause here, since a much bigger clone is one base away. Other DNA sequences within the sample encode an identical CDR3. This chain connects TRDV2 to TRDJ1; 9 bases fit TRDD3. This CDR3 has 16 residues. With 0 bases clipped from V and 5 bases from J, the junction kept 9 bases outside the gene matches. Looked up from germline, CDR1 is GEAIGNYY and CDR2 is EKD. The CDR3 spells CACDTLGDVRTDKLIF. CDR3 nucleotide sequence: TGTGCCTGTGACACCCTGGGGGATGTGCGTACTGATAAACTCATCTTT.

This clone is labeled large. V is TRDV2 and J is TRDJ1; TRDD3 might be the D (6 bases). The CDR3 totals 14 residues. Germline V gene sequence: CDR1 GEAIGNYY, CDR2 EKD. V was pared by 3 bases and J by 4 bases, with 14 bases between. The CDR3 region has the DNA TGTGCCTGTGACGAGGTACTGGGTGTCGATAAACTCATCTTT. It specifies CACDEVLGVDKLIF.

Comments on this clone: A far larger clone is off by one base, so a read error is likely. V gene TRDV2 combines with J gene TRDJ1; TRDD3 agrees at 10 bases. Germline CDR1 is GEAIGNYY and CDR2 is EKD. The CDR3 loop spans 14 amino acids. DNA for the CDR3: TGTGCCCGTGACGAGTGGGGGATACCCGATAAACTCATCTTT. This codes for CARDEWGIPDKLIF.

Concerning this clone: A much larger clone is a single base away; this may be a read error. This sample also contains other DNA sequences that code for the same CDR3. V gene TRDV2 combines with J gene TRDJ1; 10 positions agree with TRDD3. V was pared by 3 bases and J by 5 bases, with 23 bases of the junction left unmatched. CDR1 and CDR2 (germline): GEAIGNYY, EKD. The CDR3 loop spans 20 amino acids. CDR3 nucleotide sequence: TGTGCCTGTGACCTCATTAAGTTCTTGGGGGATACCGAGAGCACTGATAAACTCATCTTT. This translates into CACDLIKFLGDTESTDKLIF.

By share, this clone counts as large (0.1 to 1%). The same CDR3 is also encoded by other DNA sequences in this sample. The chain links TRDV2 to TRDJ1, with 12 bases lining up with TRDD3. The trim removed 0 bases at V and 0 bases at J, leaving 16 bases unmatched. The CDR3 is made up of 21 amino acids. The germline CDR1 and CDR2 sequences are GEAIGNYY and EKD. Here the CDR3 reads CACDTVQLGDTSPKYTDKLIF. The CDR3 nucleotides read TGTGCCTGTGACACCGTGCAACTGGGGGATACCTCACCTAAGTACACCGATAAACTCATCTTT.

As for this clone: A far larger clone is a single base away, which makes a read error likely. The rearrangement uses TRDV2 and TRDJ2; TRDD3 aligns across 10 bases. The trim removed 0 bases at V and 4 bases at J, leaving 4 bases unmatched. The CDR3 has 16 residues. CDR1 GEAIGNYY and CDR2 EKD come from the germline V gene. CDR3: CACDTMGGYATAQLFF. CDR3 coding DNA: TGTGCCTGTGACACCATGGGGGGATACGCGACAGCACAACTCTTCTTT.

Notes on this clone: This clone may be a read error of a much larger clone one base away. At the DNA level, this CDR3 is encoded by other sequences in the same sample as well. V is TRDV2 and J is TRDJ3; TRDD3 matches at 12 bases. CDR1 is GEAIGNYY and CDR2 is EKD in the germline V gene. The CDR3 is 19 residues long. Losses at the gene ends were 3 bases for V and 2 bases for J; bases not matched to a gene: 7. The CDR3 loop reads CACDQLGDTLPWDTRQMFF. In nucleotides, the CDR3 is TGTGCCTGTGACCAACTGGGGGATACTCTACCCTGGGACACCCGACAGATGTTTTTC.

For this clone: Being one base from a much bigger clone, this may be a read error. V gene TRDV2 combines with J gene TRDJ1; 11 bases are shared with TRDD3. Germline V gene data show CDR1 as GEAIGNYY and CDR2 as EKD. The CDR3 runs 19 residues. This chain's CDR3 is CACNTVSVGDTRNTDKLIF. The CDR3 bases are TGTGCCTGTAACACCGTCTCAGTGGGGGATACGCGCAACACCGATAAACTCATCTTT.

V usage is TRDV2 and J usage is TRDJ1; maybe TRDD3 (5 bases). The CDR3 is made up of 14 amino acids. The V and J ends lost 3 bases and 2 bases respectively, with 12 bases between them. Germline V lookup: CDR1 GEAIGNYY, CDR2 EKD. The CDR3 here is CACDGLRDTDKLIF. CDR3 sequence (DNA): TGTGCCTGTGACGGACTGAGGGATACCGATAAACTCATCTTT.

Note on this clone: Since a much larger clone is just one base distant, this may be a read error. This CDR3 is also generated by other DNA sequences in the sample. The chain carries TRDV2 and TRDJ1; TRDD3 matches 10 bases. In germline, CDR1 is GEAIGNYY, CDR2 EKD. The length of the CDR3 is 14 residues. The V segment lost 3 bases and the J segment 7 bases; nucleotides outside the gene matches: 7. DNA of the CDR3: TGTGCCTGTGACCCCGTACTGGGGGATCGTAAACTCATCTTT. Its protein is CACDPVLGDRKLIF.

Concerning this clone itself: A read error likely explains this, since a far larger clone differs by one base. V usage is TRDV2 and J usage is TRDJ1; 9 nucleotides align to TRDD3. J lost 10 bases, V lost 3 bases, and 11 bases had no gene match. Looked up from germline, CDR1 is GEAIGNYY and CDR2 is EKD. The CDR3 loop spans 14 amino acids. CDR3 loop: CACDGILGETALIF. DNA for the CDR3: TGTGCCTGTGACGGGATACTGGGGGAGACTGCACTCATCTTT.

By its share, this clone is large (0.1 to 1%). Other DNA sequences within the sample encode an identical CDR3. The chain carries TRDV2 and TRDJ1, with 9 bases lining up with TRDD3. Germline V gene sequence: CDR1 GEAIGNYY, CDR2 EKD. CDR3 length equals 19 residues. With 3 bases clipped from V and 0 bases from J, the junction kept 16 bases outside the gene matches. Written as DNA, the CDR3 is TGTGCCTGTGACGCTCTTAATAGGGGATACGCCGAGTACACCGATAAACTCATCTTT. Encoded protein: CACDALNRGYAEYTDKLIF.

For this clone: It is likely a read error: a sequence one base away is far more abundant. In the same sample, other DNA sequences code for this CDR3. V is TRDV2 and J is TRDJ3; tentative D call: TRDD3 (6 bases). V was clipped by 1 base and J by 0 bases, with 18 bases between them. Germline V gene sequence: CDR1 GEAIGNYY, CDR2 EKD. The CDR3 runs to 20 residues. DNA of the CDR3: TGTGCCTGTGACACTGTCGGTGGGGGTCTAAGCTCCTGGGACACCCGACAGATGTTTTTC. Its translation is CACDTVGGGLSSWDTRQMFF.

On this clone: A far larger clone is a single base away, which makes a read error likely. Other DNA sequences in this specimen translate into the identical CDR3. The chain has TRDV2 and TRDJ1, with 7 bases that match TRDD3. In germline, CDR1 is GEAIGNYY, CDR2 EKD. The trim removed 0 bases at V and 0 bases at J, leaving 15 bases unmatched. The CDR3 spans 19 residues. The DNA of the CDR3 is TGTGCCTGTGACACCGTGAGTGGGGGACATCGCAGTTACACCGATAAACTCATCTTT. This translates into CACDTVSGGHRSYTDKLIF.

V and J are TRDV2 and TRDJ1, with 13 bases lining up with TRDD3. V shed 2 bases and J 3 bases; nucleotides not matched to a gene: 5. Germline CDR1 GEAIGNYY, CDR2 EKD. This CDR3 has 16 residues. The CDR3 reads CACDMITGGYADKLIF. The CDR3 nucleotides read TGTGCCTGTGACATGATTACTGGGGGATACGCCGATAAACTCATCTTT.

This clone ranks as hyperexpanded. Other DNA sequences in the sample encode the same CDR3. The chain has TRDV2 and TRDJ1, with 8 positions matching TRDD3. Germline loops: CDR1 GEAIGNYY, CDR2 EKD. CDR3 length: 15 amino acids. V dropped 3 bases and J dropped 1; count of bases not matched to a gene: 6. Written as DNA, the CDR3 is TGTGCCTGTGACCCACTGGGGGCCCGCACCGATAAACTCATCTTT. Translation gives CACDPLGARTDKLIF.

Details on this clone: This clone may be a read error of a much larger clone one base away. Other nucleotide sequences from this sample produce the same CDR3. The chain combines TRDV2 with TRDJ3; perhaps TRDD3 as D (6 bases). CDR1 is GEAIGNYY and CDR2 is EKD in the germline V gene. CDR3 length: 20 residues. CDR3 residues: CACDTVGGGLSSWDTRQMFF. The CDR3 coding sequence is TGTGCCTGTGACACCGTCGGTGGGGGTCTAAGCTCCTGGGACACTCGACAGATGTTTTTC.

This clone qualifies as medium-sized. The rearrangement uses TRDV2 and TRDJ1, with D maybe TRDD3 (5 bases). Trimming cost V 0 bases and J 7 bases, with 17 bases left between them. The germline CDR1 and CDR2 sequences are GEAIGNYY and EKD. The CDR3 loop spans 15 amino acids. The CDR3 sequence: CACDTIGGPGGKLIF. DNA of the CDR3: TGTGCCTGTGACACCATCGGGGGCCCGGGAGGTAAACTCATCTTT.

As regards this clone: Being one base from a much bigger clone, this may be a read error. Other DNA sequences in the sample encode the same CDR3. The chain carries TRDV2 and TRDJ1; D perhaps matches TRDD3 (5 bases). The germline V and J ends were trimmed by 0 bases and 5 bases, with 24 bases remaining between them. The CDR3 is 18 residues long. The germline CDR1 and CDR2 sequences are GEAIGNYY and EKD. CDR3 bases: TGTGCCTGTGACACCGTAGGTGCACGGAGGGATCGGATTGATAAACTCATCTTT. Encoded protein: CACDTVGARRDRIDKLIF.

Turning to this clone: This may stem from a read error, because a much larger clone lies one nucleotide away. The identical CDR3 is also encoded by other nucleotide sequences in the sample. The genes are TRDV2 and TRDJ1; maybe TRDD3 (6 bases). The germline V gene has CDR1 GEAIGNYY and CDR2 EKD. This CDR3 has 15 amino acids. The CDR3: CACDGLLGNTDKLIF. DNA for the CDR3: TGTGCCTGTGACGGACTACTGGGAAACACTGATAAACTCATCTTT.

This clone is labeled medium-sized. This rearrangement joins TRDV2 to TRDJ1, with 10 bases aligning to TRDD3. Germline V gene sequence: CDR1 GEAIGNYY, CDR2 EKD. V shed 3 bases and J 2 bases; nucleotides not matched to a gene: 5. The CDR3 runs 15 residues. For the CDR3, the DNA is TGTGCCTGTGACGCTCTACTGGGGGATACCGATAAACTCATCTTT. Protein: CACDALLGDTDKLIF.

A note on this clone: It differs at one base from a far larger clone, so likely a read error. V is TRDV2 and J is TRDJ3; 11 bases are a match to TRDD3. The CDR3 loop spans 19 amino acids. The germline CDR1 and CDR2 sequences are GEAIGNYY and EKD. The CDR3 nucleotides are TGTGCCTGTGACAAAGTACTGGGGGATAGCTCCTGGGACGCCCGACAGATGTTTTTC. It encodes CACDKVLGDSSWDARQMFF.

This clone was seen just once. A much larger clone is a single base away; this may be a read error. The V and J genes are TRDV2 and TRDJ3; TRDD3 matches 8 bases. Germline CDR1 and CDR2: GEAIGNYY and EKD. This CDR3 has 24 residues. CDR3 sequence reads: CAWDTVSGSLAGGPSSWDTRQMFF. In DNA form, the CDR3 reads TGTGCCTGGGACACCGTAAGTGGTTCGTTAGCTGGGGGACCAAGCTCCTGGGACACCCGACAGATGTTTTTC.